This passage covers 9 T cell receptor beta chains from one sample sequenced in a study of cytomegalovirus exposure and HLA in healthy donors. The PCR made use of 60 Vbeta and 13 Jbeta primers. The assay was immunoSEQ multiplex PCR, and TCRdb's table has in-frame clones only and misses some. The data contain around 190,000 clones, 65% to 90% of them singletons. The sample consisted of PBMCs. The receptors derive from a woman aged 30 to 39 in good health and CMV-seronegative.

The gene calls are TRBV6-8 and TRBJ1-1; the D gene is possibly TRBD1 (6 bases). V shed 9 bases and J shed 8 bases, with 16 bases lying between them. The CDR3 extends over 12 amino acids. Per germline, CDR1 MNHGY and CDR2 SAAAGT. The chain's CDR3 is CARTRTVPEAFF. The CDR3 DNA is TGTGCCAGGACCCGGACAGTCCCAGAAGCTTTCTTT.

This rearrangement joins TRBV20-1 to TRBJ2-4; 8 nucleotides align to TRBD2. Germline trimming cut 6 bases from V and 13 bases from J; bases unmatched to any gene: 8. The CDR3 has 11 residues. CDR1 is DFQATT and CDR2 is SNEGSKA in the germline V gene (reference sequence). CDR3 DNA: TGCAGTGCGGCTAGCGGGCCTTCGCAGTACTTC. This codes for CSAASGPSQYF.

The V and J genes are TRBV28 and TRBJ2-7; no firm D call. The V end lost 6 bases, the J end lost 9 bases, and 15 bases lay between the germline ends. CDR3 length equals 12 residues. Per the germline V gene, CDR1 is MDHEN and CDR2 is SYDVKM. The CDR3 protein is CASSNSRRWQYF. DNA of the CDR3: TGTGCCAGCAGCAACTCCCGGAGATGGCAGTACTTC.

This chain uses TRBV5-1 with TRBJ2-5, with 10 bases lining up with TRBD2. Looked up from germline, CDR1 is SGHRS and CDR2 is YFSETQ. Trimming took 1 base from V and 5 from J; bases not matched to a gene: 8. There are 16 residues in the CDR3. The chain's CDR3 is CASSLIPSGSRETQYF. CDR3 sequence (DNA): TGCGCCAGCAGCTTGATCCCTAGCGGGAGTAGGGAGACCCAGTACTTC. The full variable domain, rest sourced from reference TRBV5-1 and TRBJ2-5, is KAGVTQTPRYLIKTRGQQVTLSCSPISGHRSVSWYQQTPGQGLQFLFEYFSETQRNKGNFPGRFSGRQFSNSRSEMNVSTLELGDSALYLCASSLIPSGSRETQYFGPGTRLLVL.

This chain joins TRBV6-1 and TRBJ2-1, with TRBD2 as a possible D gene (6 bases). The CDR3 sequence is 18 residues long. V dropped 4 bases and J dropped 0 bases, with 19 bases sitting between them. In germline, CDR1 is MNHNS, CDR2 SASEGT. CDR3 protein: CASSAYYLAPGSYNEQFF. CDR3 in DNA: TGTGCCAGCAGTGCGTATTATCTAGCGCCCGGCTCCTACAATGAGCAGTTCTTC.

The V call is TRBV6-1, the J call TRBJ2-7; 7 bases map to TRBD1. Germline V CDR1 and CDR2: MNHNS, SASEGT. J gave up 0 bases and V 7 bases, and 9 bases lay outside the gene matches. This CDR3 spans 15 amino acids. The CDR3 loop reads CASIRTGPTSYEQYF. In DNA form, the CDR3 reads TGTGCCAGCATTCGGACAGGCCCGACCTCCTACGAGCAGTACTTC.

The chain links TRBV7-2 to TRBJ2-1; 10 bases are a match to TRBD2. CDR1 and CDR2 (germline): SGHTA, FQGNSA. CDR3 length: 20 amino acids. After removal of 0 bases from V and 2 bases from J, the junction contained 13 bases not matched to a gene. This CDR3 reads CASSLALEAGGWGTYNEQFF. The CDR3 region has the DNA TGTGCCAGCAGCTTAGCCCTGGAAGCGGGGGGGTGGGGCACCTACAATGAGCAGTTCTTC.

This clone was picked up one time. The chain links TRBV6-5 to TRBJ1-6; maybe TRBD1 (5 bases). Germline CDR1 MNHEY, CDR2 SVGAGI. CDR3 length: 13 residues. Trimming shortened V by 6 bases and J by 9 bases, and 12 bases separated the two germline ends. The CDR3 protein is CASSQVRVSPLHF. CDR3 DNA: TGTGCCAGCAGCCAAGTCAGGGTTTCACCCCTCCACTTT.

This clone was detected only a few times. The V call is TRBV4-1, the J call TRBJ2-7, with 11 bases lining up with TRBD2. V trimming: 4 bases; J trimming: 7 bases; junction bases outside the gene matches: 9. The CDR3 spans 15 residues. Germline V lookup: CDR1 MGHRA, CDR2 YSYEKL. The CDR3 loop is CASSPLAGGGGEQYF. In DNA, the CDR3 is TGCGCCAGCAGCCCCTTAGCGGGAGGGGGGGGTGAGCAGTACTTC.